These T cell receptor beta chains were read from a single sample in a study of shared clonotypes between healthy human individuals. Generated by immunoSEQ multiplex PCR, the TCRdb table keeps only in-frame clones and is missing some. The sample consists of hundreds of thousands of clones, about 95% of them appearing once. The specimen sequenced was naive CD8+ T cells sorted from blood. These receptors came from a woman aged 30 to 39 in good health. The CDR3 runs from the conserved cysteine through the conserved F or W. The D gene is left open where the match is weak. Size values are once, few and many counts, or a class for expanded clones, and some rows have none.

d_gene: TRBD2; v_gene: TRBV28; j_gene: TRBJ2-7; len: 14; abundance: -; CDR3nt: TGTGCCAGCAGTTTCGCGGGAGAAGCCTACGAGCAGTACTTC; CDR3aa: CASSFAGEAYEQYF
d_gene: -; v_gene: TRBV5-6; j_gene: TRBJ2-7; len: 14; abundance: -; CDR3nt: TGTGCCAGCAGCTTAGAAGCCTCCATCTACGAGCAGTACTTC; CDR3aa: CASSLEASIYEQYF
d_gene: -; v_gene: TRBV20-1; j_gene: TRBJ2-1; len: 11; abundance: few; CDR3nt: TGCAGTGCTTTAGTTGACTATGAGCAGTTCTTC; CDR3aa: CSALVDYEQFF
d_gene: -; v_gene: TRBV27; j_gene: TRBJ2-1; len: 18; abundance: -; CDR3nt: TGTGCCAGCACTACGGGAGCCTTCCTAGCATCTCTTTCTAATGAGCAGTTCTTC; CDR3aa: CASTTGAFLASLSNEQFF
d_gene: -; v_gene: TRBV6-6; j_gene: TRBJ2-7; len: 12; abundance: -; CDR3nt: TGTGCCAGCAGTTCGGCAGGTTACGAGCAGTACTTC; CDR3aa: CASSSAGYEQYF
d_gene: -; v_gene: TRBV5-8; j_gene: TRBJ1-5; len: 16; abundance: -; CDR3nt: TGTGCCAGCAGCTTGGCCATTGAGTATAGCAATCAGCCCCAGCATTTT; CDR3aa: CASSLAIEYSNQPQHF
d_gene: -; v_gene: TRBV7-9; j_gene: TRBJ2-7; len: 12; abundance: -; CDR3nt: TGTGCCAGCGCGCGGGGTTCTTACGAGCAGTACTTC; CDR3aa: CASARGSYEQYF
d_gene: TRBD2; v_gene: TRBV13; j_gene: TRBJ2-3; len: 16; abundance: -; CDR3nt: TGTGCCAGCAGCTTAGCCCTAGCGGGGGGGACAGATACGCAGTATTTT; CDR3aa: CASSLALAGGTDTQYF
d_gene: -; v_gene: TRBV5-6; j_gene: TRBJ1-2; len: 15; abundance: -; CDR3nt: TGTGCCAGCAGCTTGCAGGCAGGAAAACTGTATGGCTACACCTTC; CDR3aa: CASSLQAGKLYGYTF
d_gene: -; v_gene: TRBV30; j_gene: TRBJ2-7; len: 14; abundance: -; CDR3nt: TGTGCCTGGAAGGGTCCAGGGAGCCCCTACGAGCAGTACTTC; CDR3aa: CAWKGPGSPYEQYF
d_gene: -; v_gene: TRBV2; j_gene: TRBJ1-1; len: 10; abundance: -; CDR3nt: TGTGCCAGCAGTGATACTGAAGCTTTCTTT; CDR3aa: CASSDTEAFF
d_gene: -; v_gene: TRBV7-9; j_gene: TRBJ2-5; len: 15; abundance: once; CDR3nt: TGTGCCAGCAGCTTAGTGGACCTAGAACAAGAGACCCAGTACTTC; CDR3aa: CASSLVDLEQETQYF
d_gene: TRBD1; v_gene: TRBV27; j_gene: TRBJ2-1; len: 15; abundance: -; CDR3nt: TGTGCCAGCCAACCGGGACAGGCGACCTACAATGAGCAGTTCTTC; CDR3aa: CASQPGQATYNEQFF
d_gene: -; v_gene: TRBV5-5; j_gene: TRBJ1-5; len: 15; abundance: -; CDR3nt: TGTGCCAGCAGCTTGGCGGGAGGAAGAAATCAGCCCCAGCATTTT; CDR3aa: CASSLAGGRNQPQHF
d_gene: TRBD1; v_gene: TRBV2; j_gene: TRBJ1-4; len: 15; abundance: -; CDR3nt: TGTGCCAGCAGTGCCCGGACAGGAACGAATGAAAAACTGTTTTTT; CDR3aa: CASSARTGTNEKLFF
d_gene: -; v_gene: TRBV11-2; j_gene: TRBJ2-7; len: 12; abundance: -; CDR3nt: TGTGCCAGCAGCGTCGGCTTCTACGAGCAGTACTTC; CDR3aa: CASSVGFYEQYF
d_gene: TRBD1; v_gene: TRBV27; j_gene: TRBJ2-7; len: 13; abundance: -; CDR3nt: TGTGCCAGCAGTTTACAGACAGGGGGCGAGCAGTACTTC; CDR3aa: CASSLQTGGEQYF
d_gene: TRBD2; v_gene: TRBV11-2; j_gene: TRBJ2-7; len: 17; abundance: -; CDR3nt: TGTGCCAGCAGCTTAGATACACTAGCGGGAGTGGCCTACGAGCAGTACTTC; CDR3aa: CASSLDTLAGVAYEQYF
d_gene: TRBD1; v_gene: TRBV2; j_gene: TRBJ2-2; len: 15; abundance: -; CDR3nt: TGTGCCAGCAGTGATTCTCAGGGGGCGGCCGGGGAGCTGTTTTTT; CDR3aa: CASSDSQGAAGELFF
d_gene: -; v_gene: TRBV13; j_gene: TRBJ1-1; len: 12; abundance: once; CDR3nt: TGTGCCAGCAGCTCCGGGTGGACTGAAGCTTTCTTT; CDR3aa: CASSSGWTEAFF
d_gene: TRBD2; v_gene: TRBV2; j_gene: TRBJ2-7; len: 13; abundance: -; CDR3nt: TGTGCCAGCAGGGCAGGACTAGCTTACGAGCAGTACTTC; CDR3aa: CASRAGLAYEQYF
d_gene: -; v_gene: TRBV7-9; j_gene: TRBJ2-2; len: 11; abundance: -; CDR3nt: TGTGCCAGCAGCTTAGTAGGGGAGCTGTTTTTT; CDR3aa: CASSLVGELFF
d_gene: TRBD1; v_gene: TRBV5-1; j_gene: TRBJ2-2; len: 16; abundance: -; CDR3nt: TGCGCCAGCAGCTTGTTTTTTACAGGGGGCACCGGGGAGCTGTTTTTT; CDR3aa: CASSLFFTGGTGELFF
d_gene: -; v_gene: TRBV27; j_gene: TRBJ1-1; len: 10; abundance: -; CDR3nt: TGTGCCGCCGGGGTTGGAAAAGCTTTCTTT; CDR3aa: CAAGVGKAFF
d_gene: TRBD2; v_gene: TRBV5-6; j_gene: TRBJ2-1; len: 17; abundance: -; CDR3nt: TGTGCCAGCAGCTCAGGGACGGGAGGGATAATAGACAATGAGCAGTTCTTC; CDR3aa: CASSSGTGGIIDNEQFF
d_gene: -; v_gene: TRBV7-2; j_gene: TRBJ1-5; len: 15; abundance: -; CDR3nt: TGTGCCAGCAGCTTAATTTGGGAAAGCAATCAGCCCCAGCATTTT; CDR3aa: CASSLIWESNQPQHF
d_gene: TRBD1; v_gene: TRBV11-3; j_gene: TRBJ1-2; len: 15; abundance: -; CDR3nt: TGTGCCAGCAGCTTCGCCGGGACAGCTCCAGATGGCTACACCTTC; CDR3aa: CASSFAGTAPDGYTF
d_gene: TRBD1; v_gene: TRBV27; j_gene: TRBJ1-5; len: 14; abundance: -; CDR3nt: TGTGCCAGCAGTTCGGGACAGGTCAATCAGCCCCAGCATTTT; CDR3aa: CASSSGQVNQPQHF
d_gene: -; v_gene: TRBV4-2; j_gene: TRBJ1-2; len: 16; abundance: -; CDR3nt: TGTGCCAGCAGCCAATTTGGGGGCGGGGCTAACTATGGCTACACCTTC; CDR3aa: CASSQFGGGANYGYTF
d_gene: -; v_gene: TRBV6-6; j_gene: TRBJ2-7; len: 14; abundance: once; CDR3nt: TGTGCCAGCAGTTACTCGTTCGGCGGCTACGAGCAGTACTTC; CDR3aa: CASSYSFGGYEQYF